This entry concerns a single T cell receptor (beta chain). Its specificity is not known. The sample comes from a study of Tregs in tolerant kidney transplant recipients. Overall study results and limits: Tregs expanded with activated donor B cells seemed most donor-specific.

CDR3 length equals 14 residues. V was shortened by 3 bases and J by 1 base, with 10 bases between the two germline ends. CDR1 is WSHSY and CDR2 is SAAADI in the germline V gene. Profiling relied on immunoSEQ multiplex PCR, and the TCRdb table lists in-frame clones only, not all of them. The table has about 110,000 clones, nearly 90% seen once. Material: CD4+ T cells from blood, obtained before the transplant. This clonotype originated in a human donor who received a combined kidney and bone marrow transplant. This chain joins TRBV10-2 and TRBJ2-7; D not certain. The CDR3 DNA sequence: TGCGCCAGCAGTGATTGGGCCAGGTCCTACGAGCAGTACTTC. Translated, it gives CASSDWARSYEQYF.